This entry lists 29 T cell receptor beta chains sequenced from one sample in a study of T cells expressing NK-cell markers. TCRdb reprocessed the 5' RACE reads and stores each CDR3 protein as one record, lacking DNA. The sample totals about 460,000 distinct CDR3 sequences. Input material: blood T cells: a sorted CD56 or NKG2C T cell subset, CD4+ or CD8+ T cells, or bulk PBMC T cells (not recorded which). The receptors come from a woman aged 45-65 years in good health.

The rearrangement joins TRBV9 to TRBJ1-5; TCRdb gives TRBD1 as the D gene, but with no DNA this cannot be confirmed. Germline CDR1 SGDLS, CDR2 YYNGEE. The CDR3 is 13 amino acids. CDR3 loop: CASSVAGGQPQHF.

The V and J genes are TRBV11-3 and TRBJ2-1; TCRdb gives TRBD1 as the D gene, but with no DNA this cannot be confirmed. CDR3 length equals 15 residues. In germline, CDR1 is SGHNT, CDR2 YENEEA. This CDR3 is CASSHRDRHPNEQFF.

The V and J genes are TRBV4-1 and TRBJ1-5; TCRdb picks TRBD1, but there is no DNA to check that call. Per germline, CDR1 MGHRA and CDR2 YSYEKL. The CDR3 totals 17 residues. CDR3: CASSQDFTGGGGQPQHF.

V usage is TRBV11-2 and J usage is TRBJ2-1; lacking DNA, the TRBD2 call made by TCRdb goes unchecked. The CDR3 totals 15 residues. Germline loops: CDR1 SGHAT, CDR2 FQNNGV. This CDR3 is CASTPVGRLDNEQFF.

The V gene is TRBV27, the J gene TRBJ2-1; the D call from TCRdb, TRBD2, cannot be confirmed without DNA. CDR1 and CDR2 (germline): MNHEY, SMNVEV (reference sequence). The CDR3 has 15 amino acids. CDR3 loop: CASGTPKGFYNEQFF.

The chain is built from TRBV12-3 or TRBV12-4 and TRBJ2-2; TCRdb's D call of TRBD1 is untestable without DNA. The CDR3 length is 15 residues. CDR3 sequence reads: CASSSVTGPTGELFF.

V gene TRBV5-1 combines with J gene TRBJ2-5; TCRdb indicates TRBD2, and absent DNA this call remains unverified. The CDR3 totals 15 residues. Germline V CDR1 and CDR2: SGHRS, YFSETQ. This CDR3 reads CASSPTLAGGETQYF.

This rearrangement joins TRBV5-4 to TRBJ2-7; the D call of TRBD2 rests on TCRdb alone, since no DNA is present to check it. The CDR3 sequence is 14 residues long. Germline values: CDR1 SGHNT, CDR2 YYREEE (reference sequence). CDR3 residues: CASSTGLADYEQYF. The full variable domain, completed using reference TRBV5-4 and TRBJ2-7, is ETGVTQSPTHLIKTRGQQVTLRCSSQSGHNTVSWYQQALGQGPQFIFQYYREEENGRGNFPPRFSGLQFPNYSSELNVNALELDDSALYLCASSTGLADYEQYFGPGTRLTVT.

J is TRBJ1-1 and V is TRBV27; checking the TCRdb D call of TRBD1 is not possible without DNA. The V gene's germline CDR1 is MNHEY and CDR2 SMNVEV (reference sequence). The CDR3 length is 14 residues. CDR3 sequence: CASSQPGPNTEAFF.

This sequence joins TRBV29-1 and TRBJ2-1; TCRdb proposes TRBD1, but this gene call is untestable without DNA. The germline CDR1 and CDR2 sequences are SQVTM and ANQGSEA. This CDR3 is built from 15 residues. CDR3 amino acids: CSVVPGGGFYNEQFF.

This rearrangement joins TRBV30 to TRBJ2-1; TCRdb reports TRBD1, a call that lacks DNA to check it against. The length of the CDR3 is 12 residues. Germline V lookup: CDR1 GTSNPN, CDR2 SVGIG (reference sequence). The CDR3 spells CAWSSGTGKQFF.

The chain has TRBV6-9 and TRBJ2-4; TCRdb reports TRBD1, a call that lacks DNA to check it against. Germline V gene sequence: CDR1 MNHGY, CDR2 SVAAGI. CDR3 length: 17 amino acids. The CDR3 spells CASSCGIPTTAKNIQYF.

The chain couples TRBV9 to TRBJ1-4; the D gene TCRdb calls, TRBD1, cannot be checked with no DNA. The length of the CDR3 is 14 residues. Germline V gene data show CDR1 as SGDLS and CDR2 as YYNGEE. The CDR3 reads CASSVDQGGEKLFF.

The chain links TRBV29-1 to TRBJ2-3; TCRdb's D call of TRBD1 is untestable without DNA. Germline values: CDR1 SQVTM, CDR2 ANQGSEA. The CDR3 extends over 14 amino acids. The CDR3 sequence is CSVERDRTTDTQYF.

The chain recombines TRBV20-1 with TRBJ2-5. CDR3 size: 16 residues. CDR1 DFQATT and CDR2 SNEGSKA come from the germline V gene (reference sequence). CDR3 residues: CSARSLSVPHKETQYF.

This chain joins TRBV24-1 and TRBJ2-2. Germline lookup yields CDR1 KGHDR and CDR2 SFDVKD. This CDR3 has 11 residues. CDR3 region: CATSWERELFF.

The chain employs TRBV10-3 and TRBJ2-3; without DNA, the TCRdb call of TRBD2 cannot be checked. CDR3 length: 15 residues. Germline lookup yields CDR1 ENHRY and CDR2 SYGVKD. CDR3 region: CAITGVSGSTDTQYF.

The chain is built from TRBV12-3 or TRBV12-4 and TRBJ1-1. The CDR3 has 12 amino acids. This chain's CDR3 is CASTLGVGEAFF.

The chain links TRBV14 to TRBJ2-3; checking the TCRdb D call of TRBD1 is not possible without DNA. CDR3 size: 15 residues. Per the germline V gene, CDR1 is SGHDN and CDR2 is FVKESK. The CDR3 region is CASSQDTGVTDTQYF.

This chain joins TRBV29-1 and TRBJ2-1; the TCRdb D gene call, TRBD2, has no DNA to confirm it. The CDR3 runs 13 residues. Looked up from germline, CDR1 is SQVTM and CDR2 is ANQGSEA. The CDR3 here is CSARLAPNNEQFF.

This chain connects TRBV2 to TRBJ1-6; TCRdb reports TRBD1, a call that lacks DNA to check it against. The CDR3 consists of 15 residues. Germline V gives CDR1 SNHLY, CDR2 FYNNEI. This CDR3 reads CASSLRQGDNSPLHF.

The rearrangement links TRBV19 to TRBJ2-3; as DNA is missing, the TRBD1 call by TCRdb cannot be tested. CDR1 and CDR2 from the germline V gene are LNHDA and SQIVND (reference sequence). CDR3 length: 15 amino acids. The CDR3 spells CASSPDERGTDTQYF. The full variable domain, its missing parts supplied by reference TRBV19 and TRBJ2-3, is DGGITQSPKYLFRKEGQNVTLSCEQNLNHDAMYWYRQDPGQGLRLIYYSQIVNDFQKGDIAEGYSVSREKKESFPLTVTSAQKNPTAFYLCASSPDERGTDTQYFGPGTRLTVL.

This chain's CDR3 is CAISGQARGNNEQFF. The V call is TRBV10-3, the J call TRBJ2-1. Germline V gene sequence: CDR1 ENHRY, CDR2 SYGVKD. This CDR3 is 15 amino acids long.

This chain links TRBV14 with TRBJ2-3; the TRBD2 assignment by TCRdb is unverifiable without DNA. Per the germline V gene, CDR1 is SGHDN and CDR2 is FVKESK. The CDR3 runs 18 residues. CDR3 residues: CASSQDSRLAGGTDTQYF.

CDR3 loop: CASSFSLAGQETQYF. The chain couples TRBV7-7 to TRBJ2-5; checking the TCRdb D call of TRBD2 is not possible without DNA. CDR1 is SSHAT, CDR2 FNYEAQ, per germline (reference sequence). The CDR3 covers 15 residues.

This chain connects TRBV7-9 to TRBJ2-1; lacking DNA, the TRBD1 call made by TCRdb goes unchecked. The CDR3 loop spans 12 amino acids. The germline V gene encodes CDR1 SEHNR and CDR2 FQNEAQ (reference sequence). CDR3 sequence reads: CASSLARTGEFF.

The rearrangement uses TRBV10-2 and TRBJ2-1; TCRdb's assignment of TRBD1 cannot be checked, as there is no DNA. This CDR3 contains 12 residues. Germline loops: CDR1 WSHSY, CDR2 SAAADI. CDR3 sequence reads: CASRGGAGEQFF.

CDR3 region: CASSSRQQETQYF. The chain combines TRBV7-6 with TRBJ2-5. The V gene's germline CDR1 is SGHVS and CDR2 FNYEAQ. The CDR3 runs 13 residues. Full variable domain (rest looked up from reference TRBV7-6 and TRBJ2-5): GAGVSQSPRYKVTKRGQDVALRCDPISGHVSLYWYRQALGQGPEFLTYFNYEAQQDKSGLPNDRFSAERPEGSISTLTIQRTEQRDSAMYRCASSSRQQETQYFGPGTRLLVL.

The genes are TRBV3-1 and TRBJ1-1; TCRdb picks TRBD1, but there is no DNA to check that call. The CDR3 consists of 13 residues. Germline CDR1 is LGHDT and CDR2 is YNNKEL (reference sequence). This CDR3 is CATKGHLNTEAFF.